What follows is one T cell receptor beta chain and its context. Antigen specificity is unknown. The data are from a study of blood T cells in healthy people across ages. For the second PCR, which ran for 7 to 11 cycles, a sample-barcoded 5' primer and a J-beta primer mix were used. TCRdb reprocessed the 5' RACE reads via MiXCR and lists one record per CDR3 protein. The sample consists of 700,000 to 850,000 distinct CDR3 sequences, approximately 35% of them appearing once. Germline V gene lookup returns CDR1 LGHNA and CDR2 YNFKEQ. The CDR3 spans 14 residues. General observations from the study: TCR beta diversity was tightly associated with the proportion of naive T cells.

The sample comprised blood. The source is a man aged 18 to 30 in good health. The chain recombines TRBV4-2 with TRBJ2-4; 9 nucleotides line up with TRBD1. The J call may be faulty, since TRBJ2-5 better matches the DNA end. This CDR3 reads CASRHTGGEETQYF. The CDR3 DNA reads as TGTGCCAGCAGACACACAGGGGGCGAAGAGACCCAGTACTTC.